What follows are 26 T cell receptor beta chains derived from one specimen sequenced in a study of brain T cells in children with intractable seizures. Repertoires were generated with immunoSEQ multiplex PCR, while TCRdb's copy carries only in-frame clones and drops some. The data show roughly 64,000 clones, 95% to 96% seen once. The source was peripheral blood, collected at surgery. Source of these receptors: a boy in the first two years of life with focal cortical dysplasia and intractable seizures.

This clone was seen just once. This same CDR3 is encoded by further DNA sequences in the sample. This CDR3 is CASSPPTDTQYF. The CDR3 DNA is TGCGCCAGCAGCCCCCCAACAGATACGCAGTATTTT. This sequence joins TRBV5-1 and TRBJ2-3; D is ambiguous. There are 12 residues in the CDR3. CDR1 is SGHRS, CDR2 YFSETQ, per germline. Between the trimmed V and J ends, which lost 4 bases and 3 bases, there was a span of 6 bases.

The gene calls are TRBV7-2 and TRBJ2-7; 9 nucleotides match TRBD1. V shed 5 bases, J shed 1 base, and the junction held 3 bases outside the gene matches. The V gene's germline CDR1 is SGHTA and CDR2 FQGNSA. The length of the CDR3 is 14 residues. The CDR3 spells CASSQGQGSYEQYF. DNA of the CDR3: TGTGCCAGCAGCCAAGGACAGGGGTCCTACGAGCAGTACTTC.

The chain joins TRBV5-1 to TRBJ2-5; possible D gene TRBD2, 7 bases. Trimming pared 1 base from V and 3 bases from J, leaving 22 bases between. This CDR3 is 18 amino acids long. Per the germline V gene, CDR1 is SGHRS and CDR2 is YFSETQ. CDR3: CASSLRGGGAFGKETQYF. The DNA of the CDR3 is TGCGCCAGCAGCTTGAGGGGAGGGGGGGCCTTCGGCAAAGAGACCCAGTACTTC.

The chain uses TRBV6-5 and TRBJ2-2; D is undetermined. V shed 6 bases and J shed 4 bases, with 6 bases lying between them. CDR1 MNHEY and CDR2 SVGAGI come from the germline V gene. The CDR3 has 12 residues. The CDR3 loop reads CASRRSTGELFF. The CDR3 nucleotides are TGTGCCAGCAGGAGGTCCACCGGGGAGCTGTTTTTT.

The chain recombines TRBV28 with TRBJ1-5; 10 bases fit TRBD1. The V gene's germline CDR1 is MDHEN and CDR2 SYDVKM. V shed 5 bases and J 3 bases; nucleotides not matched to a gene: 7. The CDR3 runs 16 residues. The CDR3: CASSPVTGGLNQPQHF. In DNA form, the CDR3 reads TGTGCCAGCAGTCCTGTGACAGGGGGCCTCAATCAGCCCCAGCATTTT. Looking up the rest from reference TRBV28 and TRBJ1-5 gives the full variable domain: DVKVTQSSRYLVKRTGEKVFLECVQDMDHENMFWYRQDPGLGLRLIYFSYDVKMKEKGDIPEGYSVSREKKERFSLILESASTNQTSMYLCASSPVTGGLNQPQHFGDGTRLSIL.

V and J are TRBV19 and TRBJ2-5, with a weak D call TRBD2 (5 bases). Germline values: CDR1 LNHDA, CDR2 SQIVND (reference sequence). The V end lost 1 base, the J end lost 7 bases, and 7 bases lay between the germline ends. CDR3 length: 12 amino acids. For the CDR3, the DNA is TGTGCCAGTAGTATAGGAGGAGGGACCCAGTACTTC. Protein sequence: CASSIGGGTQYF.

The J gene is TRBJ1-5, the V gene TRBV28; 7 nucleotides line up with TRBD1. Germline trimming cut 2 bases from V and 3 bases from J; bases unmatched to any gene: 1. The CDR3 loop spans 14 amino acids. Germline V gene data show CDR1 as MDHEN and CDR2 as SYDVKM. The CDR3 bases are TGTGCCAGCAGTTTAGGACAGGCCAATCAGCCCCAGCATTTT. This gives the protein CASSLGQANQPQHF.

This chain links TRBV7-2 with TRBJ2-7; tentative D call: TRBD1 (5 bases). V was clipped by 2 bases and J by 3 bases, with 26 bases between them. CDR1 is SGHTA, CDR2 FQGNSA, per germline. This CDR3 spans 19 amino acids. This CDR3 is CASSLWGLAARGDRYEQYF. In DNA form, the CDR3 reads TGTGCCAGCAGCTTATGGGGCCTGGCAGCCAGAGGCGACCGCTACGAGCAGTACTTC.

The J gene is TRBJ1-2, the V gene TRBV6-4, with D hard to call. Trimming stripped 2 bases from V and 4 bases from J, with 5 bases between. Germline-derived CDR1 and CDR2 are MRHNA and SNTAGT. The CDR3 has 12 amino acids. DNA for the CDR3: TGTGCCAGCAGTGACCCAGGCTATGGCTACACCTTC. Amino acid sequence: CASSDPGYGYTF.

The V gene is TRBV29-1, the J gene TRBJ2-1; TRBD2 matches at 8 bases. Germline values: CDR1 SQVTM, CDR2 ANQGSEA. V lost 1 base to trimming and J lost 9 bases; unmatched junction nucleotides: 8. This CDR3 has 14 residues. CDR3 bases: TGCAGCGTTGAAGTATCCGGGACTAGAGTTGAGCAGTTCTTC. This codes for CSVEVSGTRVEQFF.

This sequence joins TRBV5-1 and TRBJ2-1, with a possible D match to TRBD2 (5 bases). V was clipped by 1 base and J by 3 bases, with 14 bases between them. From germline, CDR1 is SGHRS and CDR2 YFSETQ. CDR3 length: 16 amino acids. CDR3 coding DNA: TGCGCCAGCAGCTTGATCTCCGGCGGGTACTACAATGAGCAGTTCTTC. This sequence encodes CASSLISGGYYNEQFF.

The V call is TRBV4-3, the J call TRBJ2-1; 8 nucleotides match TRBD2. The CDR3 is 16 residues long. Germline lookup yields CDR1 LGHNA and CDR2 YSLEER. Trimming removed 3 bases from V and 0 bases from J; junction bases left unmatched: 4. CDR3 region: CASSQSSGSSYNEQFF. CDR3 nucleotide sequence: TGCGCCAGCAGCCAGTCCAGCGGGAGCTCCTACAATGAGCAGTTCTTC.

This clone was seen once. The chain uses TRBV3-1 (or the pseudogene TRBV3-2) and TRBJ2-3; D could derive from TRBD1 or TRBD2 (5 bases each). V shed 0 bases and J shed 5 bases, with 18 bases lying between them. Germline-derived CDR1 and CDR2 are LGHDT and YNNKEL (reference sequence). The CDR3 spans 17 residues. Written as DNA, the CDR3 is TGTGCCAGCAGCCAAGATCACGGGGCTTTTGAGGGAGATACGCAGTATTTT. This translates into CASSQDHGAFEGDTQYF.

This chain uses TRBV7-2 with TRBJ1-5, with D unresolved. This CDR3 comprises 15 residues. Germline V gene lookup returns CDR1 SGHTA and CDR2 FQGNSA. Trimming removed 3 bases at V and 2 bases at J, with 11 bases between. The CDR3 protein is CASSFGLPGNQPQHF. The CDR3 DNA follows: TGTGCCAGCAGCTTCGGGCTACCCGGCAATCAGCCCCAGCATTTT.

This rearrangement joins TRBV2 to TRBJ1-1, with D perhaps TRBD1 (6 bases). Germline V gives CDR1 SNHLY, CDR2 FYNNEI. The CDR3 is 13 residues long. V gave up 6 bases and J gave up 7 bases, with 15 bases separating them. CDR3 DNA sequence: TGTGCCAGCAGCGCACAGGGTAAGGGTGAAGCTTTCTTT. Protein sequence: CASSAQGKGEAFF.

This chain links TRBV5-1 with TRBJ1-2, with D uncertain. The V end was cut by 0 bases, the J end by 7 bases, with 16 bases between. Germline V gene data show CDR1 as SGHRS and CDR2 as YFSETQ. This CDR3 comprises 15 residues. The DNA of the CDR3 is TGCGCCAGCAGCTTGGTTGAGGGCCCTATACGTGGCTACACCTTC. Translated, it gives CASSLVEGPIRGYTF. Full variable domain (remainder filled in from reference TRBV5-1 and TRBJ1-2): KAGVTQTPRYLIKTRGQQVTLSCSPISGHRSVSWYQQTPGQGLQFLFEYFSETQRNKGNFPGRFSGRQFSNSRSEMNVSTLELGDSALYLCASSLVEGPIRGYTFGSGTRLTVV.

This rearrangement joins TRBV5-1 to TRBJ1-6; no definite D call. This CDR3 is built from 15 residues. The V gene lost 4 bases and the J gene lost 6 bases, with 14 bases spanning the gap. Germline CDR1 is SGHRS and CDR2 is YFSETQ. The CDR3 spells CASSPSEVGNSPLHF. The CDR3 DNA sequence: TGCGCCAGCAGCCCATCGGAGGTGGGTAATTCACCCCTCCACTTT.

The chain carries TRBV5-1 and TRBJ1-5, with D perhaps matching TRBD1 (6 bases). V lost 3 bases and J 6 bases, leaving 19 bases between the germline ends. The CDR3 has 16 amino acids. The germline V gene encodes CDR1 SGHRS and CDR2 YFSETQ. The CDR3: CASSSLPTGFGQPQHF. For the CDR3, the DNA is TGCGCCAGCAGCTCCCTCCCCACAGGGTTCGGTCAGCCCCAGCATTTT.

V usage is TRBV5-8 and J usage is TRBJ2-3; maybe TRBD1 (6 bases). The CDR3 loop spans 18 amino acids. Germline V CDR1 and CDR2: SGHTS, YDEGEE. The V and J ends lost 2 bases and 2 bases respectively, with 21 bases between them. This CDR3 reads CASSFLTSQGSVTDTQYF. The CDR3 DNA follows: TGTGCCAGCAGCTTCCTAACCTCACAGGGTTCCGTCACAGATACGCAGTATTTT.

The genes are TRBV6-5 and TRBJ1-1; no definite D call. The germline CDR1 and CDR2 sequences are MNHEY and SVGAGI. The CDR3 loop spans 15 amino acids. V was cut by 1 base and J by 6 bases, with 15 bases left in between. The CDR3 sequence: CASSYFYSLRSEAFF. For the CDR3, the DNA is TGTGCCAGCAGTTACTTTTACTCCCTCAGGTCTGAAGCTTTCTTT.

The CDR3 region is CASSYRTGVGADTQYF. The CDR3 nucleotides are TGTGCCAGCAGTTACCGCACAGGGGTTGGTGCAGATACGCAGTATTTT. The genes are TRBV27 and TRBJ2-3; TRBD1 agrees at 7 bases. V shed 4 bases and J 4 bases; nucleotides not matched to a gene: 11. Germline V gene data show CDR1 as MNHEY and CDR2 as SMNVEV (reference sequence). The CDR3 contains 16 residues.

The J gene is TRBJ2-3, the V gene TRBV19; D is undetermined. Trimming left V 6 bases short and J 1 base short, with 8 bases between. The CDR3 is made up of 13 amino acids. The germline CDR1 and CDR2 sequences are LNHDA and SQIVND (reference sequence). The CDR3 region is CASRGGGTDTQYF. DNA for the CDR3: TGTGCCAGTAGAGGTGGGGGCACAGATACGCAGTATTTT.

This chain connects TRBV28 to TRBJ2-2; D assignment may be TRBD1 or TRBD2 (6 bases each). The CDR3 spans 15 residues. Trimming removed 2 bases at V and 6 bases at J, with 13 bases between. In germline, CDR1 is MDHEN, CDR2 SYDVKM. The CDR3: CASSLRGEGPGELFF. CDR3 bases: TGTGCCAGCAGTTTAAGGGGGGAAGGCCCCGGGGAGCTGTTTTTT.

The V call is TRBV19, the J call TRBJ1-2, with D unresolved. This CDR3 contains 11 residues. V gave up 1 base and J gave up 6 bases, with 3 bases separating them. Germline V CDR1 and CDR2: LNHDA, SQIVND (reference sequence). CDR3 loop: CASSIGDGYTF. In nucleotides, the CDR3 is TGTGCCAGTAGTATAGGGGATGGCTACACCTTC.

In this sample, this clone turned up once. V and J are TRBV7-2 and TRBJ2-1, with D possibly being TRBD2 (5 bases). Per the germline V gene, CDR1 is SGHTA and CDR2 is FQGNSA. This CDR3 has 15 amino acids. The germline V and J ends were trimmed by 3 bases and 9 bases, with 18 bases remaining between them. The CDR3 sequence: CASSFSPGFSAEQFF. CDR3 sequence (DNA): TGTGCCAGCAGCTTTTCCCCGGGGTTTAGCGCTGAGCAGTTCTTC.

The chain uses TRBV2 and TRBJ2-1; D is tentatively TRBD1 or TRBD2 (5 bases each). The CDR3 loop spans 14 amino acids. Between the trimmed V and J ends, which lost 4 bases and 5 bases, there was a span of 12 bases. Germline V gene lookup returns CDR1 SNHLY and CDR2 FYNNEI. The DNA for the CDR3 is TGTGCCAGCAGTGTGGGGACCCTTCACAATGAGCAGTTCTTC. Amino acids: CASSVGTLHNEQFF.